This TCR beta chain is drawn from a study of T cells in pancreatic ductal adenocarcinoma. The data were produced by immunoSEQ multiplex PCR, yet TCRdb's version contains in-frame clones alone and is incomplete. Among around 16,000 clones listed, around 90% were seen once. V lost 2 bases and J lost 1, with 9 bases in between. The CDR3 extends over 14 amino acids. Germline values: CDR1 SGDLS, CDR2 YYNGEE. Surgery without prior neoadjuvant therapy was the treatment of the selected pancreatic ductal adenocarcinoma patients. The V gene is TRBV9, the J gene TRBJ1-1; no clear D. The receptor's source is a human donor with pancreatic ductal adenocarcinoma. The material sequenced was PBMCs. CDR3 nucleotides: TGTGCCAGCAGCGTTGTTTTTGGGAACACTGAAGCTTTCTTT. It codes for CASSVVFGNTEAFF.